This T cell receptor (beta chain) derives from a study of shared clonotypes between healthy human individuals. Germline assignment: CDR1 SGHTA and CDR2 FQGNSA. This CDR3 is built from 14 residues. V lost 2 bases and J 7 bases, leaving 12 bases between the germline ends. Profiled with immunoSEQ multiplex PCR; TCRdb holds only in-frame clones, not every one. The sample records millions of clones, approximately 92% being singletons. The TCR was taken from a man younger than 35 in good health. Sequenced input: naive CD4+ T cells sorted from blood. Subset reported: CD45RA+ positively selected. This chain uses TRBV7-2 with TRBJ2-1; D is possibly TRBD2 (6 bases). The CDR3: CASSLTGVRNEQFF. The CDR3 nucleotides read TGTGCCAGCAGCTTAACGGGAGTAAGGAATGAGCAGTTCTTC.